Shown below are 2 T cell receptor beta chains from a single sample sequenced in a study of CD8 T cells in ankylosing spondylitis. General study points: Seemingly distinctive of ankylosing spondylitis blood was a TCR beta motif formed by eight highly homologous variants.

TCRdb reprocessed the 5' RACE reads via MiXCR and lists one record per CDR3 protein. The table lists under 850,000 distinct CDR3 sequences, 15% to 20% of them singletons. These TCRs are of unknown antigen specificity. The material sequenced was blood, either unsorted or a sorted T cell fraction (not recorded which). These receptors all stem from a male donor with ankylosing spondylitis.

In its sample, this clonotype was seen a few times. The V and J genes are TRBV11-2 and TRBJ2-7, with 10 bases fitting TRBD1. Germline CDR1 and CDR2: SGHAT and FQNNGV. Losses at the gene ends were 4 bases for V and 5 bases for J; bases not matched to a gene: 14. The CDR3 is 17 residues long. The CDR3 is CASSSGYIDRGRNEQYF. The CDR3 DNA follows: TGTGCCAGCAGCTCCGGGTATATTGACAGGGGGCGAAACGAGCAGTACTTC.

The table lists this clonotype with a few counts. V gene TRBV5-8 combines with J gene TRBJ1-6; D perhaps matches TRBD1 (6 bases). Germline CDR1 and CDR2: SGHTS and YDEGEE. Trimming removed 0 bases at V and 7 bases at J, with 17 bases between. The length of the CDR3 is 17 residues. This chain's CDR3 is CASSLGVGTGINSPLHF. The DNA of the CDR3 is TGTGCCAGCAGCTTGGGAGTGGGAACAGGGATCAATTCACCCCTCCACTTT.